Sequencing of this T cell receptor (beta chain) was carried out in a study of blood T cell repertoires in COVID-19 (dated by TCRdb to about 2020). Turning to the overall study: Samples from collaborators originated in the United States, Italy and Spain and spanned both the acute and convalescent phases of COVID-19. The prospective study material was composed of cDNA or gDNA derived from T cells, B-cell-depleted T cells, or PBMCs. The dataset comprised deeply sampled blood TCRbeta repertoires from subjects exposed to, actively infected with, or recovered from COVID-19. The repertoires were released in a freely available public database intended as a resource for research on the immune response to SARS-CoV-2. The samples were drawn from the first 160 participants of the ongoing ImmuneRACE study and from over a thousand subjects provided by 6 global collaborators. A de-identified subject ID, COVID-19 status, age in years and sex were almost always included in the sample metadata. Where available, HLA class I and class II types were obtained from metadata supplied by the sample provider rather than from assay-based typing. Overall results and qualifications from the work: How much clinical and demographic metadata was included differed by source and by participant, and the metadata was provided uncurated.

About this clone: Its antigen remains unidentified. No base quality values were provided; no much bigger clone lies one nucleotide off.

Whole blood was collected in K2EDTA tubes by collaborating institutions according to the institutions' own protocols. For TCRbeta analysis, collaborators shipped samples as frozen whole blood, isolated PBMCs, or DNA extracted from either of those sample types. Trimming leaves V shorter by 0 bases and J shorter by 5 bases, with the junction holding 3 bases beyond the gene matches. CDR3 length: 14 amino acids, cysteine to phenylalanine. The CDR3 DNA has 42 bases and is translated from base 1. Taken from the germline V gene (reference sequence), the CDR1 and CDR2 loops are PRHDT and FYEKMQ. TCRbeta CDR3 regions were amplified from genomic DNA using the immunoSEQ Assay, a bias-controlled multiplex PCR. The original methods were these. Nucleated cell counts per sample were estimated from amplification of reference gene primers within the assay. Sequence reads were collapsed and filtered to measure the absolute abundance of every unique TCRbeta CDR3 rearrangement. For each sample, productive Simpson clonality was calculated as the square root of Simpson's diversity index across productive rearrangements. This is the immuneACCESS table as TCRdb keeps it, with only in-frame sequences that have V and J called. A part of the clones is gone; compared with another copy, unresolved V genes explain less than half, and the rest is unexplained. That table gives V, J and clone size, and the DNA gave D and trimming. Within this sample are approximately 110,000 clones, with 60% to 85% of them counted one time only. Together, the top ten hold about 0.85% of the sample.

The receptor was isolated from a human donor with acute or convalescent COVID-19. The donor label of this sample is uncertain. The V and J genes are TRBV13 and TRBJ1-1, with 7 junctional bases fitting TRBD1. The sample consisted of peripheral blood. Here the CDR3 is given as CASSLGQGTTEAFF. DNA sequence: TGTGCCAGCAGCTTAGGACAGGGGACGACTGAAGCTTTCTTT.